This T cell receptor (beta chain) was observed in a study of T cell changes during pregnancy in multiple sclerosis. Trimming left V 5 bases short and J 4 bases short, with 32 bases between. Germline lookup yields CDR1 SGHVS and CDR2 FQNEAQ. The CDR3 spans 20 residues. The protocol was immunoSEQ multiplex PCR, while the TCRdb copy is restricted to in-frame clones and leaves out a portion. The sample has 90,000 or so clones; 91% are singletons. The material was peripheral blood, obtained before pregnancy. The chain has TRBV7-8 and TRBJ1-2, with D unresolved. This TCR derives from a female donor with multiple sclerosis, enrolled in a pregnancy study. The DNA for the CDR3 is TGTGCCAGCAGCCCGACCCAACAATTGAATTCGGCACAGTACTTCTATGGCTACACCTTC. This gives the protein CASSPTQQLNSAQYFYGYTF. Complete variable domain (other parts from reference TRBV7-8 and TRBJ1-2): GAGVSQSPRYKVAKRGQDVALRCDPISGHVSLFWYQQALGQGPEFLTYFQNEAQLDKSGLPSDRFFAERPEGSVSTLKIQRTQQEDSAVYLCASSPTQQLNSAQYFYGYTFGSGTRLTVV.